The entry that follows covers one TCR beta chain sequence. This specimen comes from a study of blood T cell repertoires in COVID-19. Trimming took 8 bases from V and 8 from J; bases not matched to a gene: 7. This CDR3 has 12 residues. Per the germline V gene, CDR1 is MGHRA and CDR2 is YSYEKL. Here immunoSEQ multiplex PCR was the method, and the copy in TCRdb shows in-frame clones only, minus some. This sample has 300,000 to 450,000 clones, with 85% to 90% found just once. V gene TRBV4-1 combines with J gene TRBJ1-1; 8 bases agree with TRBD1. The TCR was taken from a man between 18 and 29 years old who had recovered from COVID-19. The sequenced sample was PBMCs or T cells enriched from blood (not recorded which). CDR3 in amino acids: CASVGQGTEAFF. The DNA of the CDR3 is TGCGCCAGCGTAGGACAGGGAACGGAAGCTTTCTTT.